A single sample is the source of the 25 T cell receptor beta chains below, sequenced in a study of blood T cell repertoires in COVID-19. Sequenced by immunoSEQ multiplex PCR; TCRdb stores in-frame clones only, minus some. The sample has around 320,000 clones; about nine tenths are singletons. The sequencing sample was made of peripheral blood. The source of these receptors is a young woman with COVID-19, enrolled during active disease.

The chain is built from TRBV5-4 and TRBJ2-5; D call uncertain. Germline V gene data show CDR1 as SGHNT and CDR2 as YYREEE (reference sequence). V shed 4 bases and J shed 5 bases, with 12 bases lying between them. The CDR3 loop spans 13 amino acids. CDR3 DNA sequence: TGTGCCAGCAGCCCCGAACTCCTGGAGACCCAGTACTTC. Residues: CASSPELLETQYF.

The V call is TRBV29-1, the J call TRBJ2-2; no clear D. The CDR3 is 13 residues long. The germline gives CDR1 SQVTM, CDR2 ANQGSEA. V was pared by 3 bases and J by 8 bases, with 13 bases between. CDR3: CSVDRVKEGELFF. CDR3 nucleotides: TGCAGCGTTGACCGGGTTAAAGAAGGGGAGCTGTTTTTT.

The V gene is TRBV6-5, the J gene TRBJ1-1; 8 nucleotides match TRBD1. Unmatched junction bases numbered 3, after V lost 6 bases and J lost 3 bases. Germline lookup yields CDR1 MNHEY and CDR2 SVGAGI. CDR3 length equals 13 residues. The CDR3 DNA reads as TGTGCCAGCAGCCGGGACAGGCACACTGAAGCTTTCTTT. Translated: CASSRDRHTEAFF.

The DNA of the CDR3 is TGTGCCAGCAGCTACCAATTTCCAGGGGAGGGTTGGATTCCACCCCTCCACTTT. This sequence encodes CASSYQFPGEGWIPPLHF. This sequence joins TRBV7-9 and TRBJ1-6, with D tentatively TRBD1 (6 bases). Trimming removed 4 bases at V and 11 bases at J, with 27 bases between. This CDR3 is 18 amino acids long. From germline, CDR1 is SEHNR and CDR2 FQNEAQ (reference sequence).

The V call is TRBV11-1, the J call TRBJ2-3, with a tentative D call TRBD2 (5 bases). Trimming took off 1 base at V and 2 bases at J, with 7 bases between the two ends. Germline V gene sequence: CDR1 SGHAT, CDR2 FQDESV (reference sequence). CDR3 length: 14 amino acids. The CDR3 region has the DNA TGTGCCAGCAGCTTAGTTCTAGCCACAGATACGCAGTATTTT. Translated, it gives CASSLVLATDTQYF. Full variable domain (outside the CDR3, taken from reference TRBV11-1 and TRBJ2-3): EAEVAQSPRYKITEKSQAVAFWCDPISGHATLYWYRQILGQGPELLVQFQDESVVDDSQLPKDRFSAERLKGVDSTLKIQPAELGDSAMYLCASSLVLATDTQYFGPGTRLTVL.

V and J are TRBV12-3 or TRBV12-4 and TRBJ2-1; D is unresolved. V lost 5 bases and J lost 7, with 9 bases in between. This CDR3 has 12 residues. In DNA, the CDR3 is TGTGCCAGCAGTAAGAAGCTGAATGAGCAGTTCTTC. Encoded protein: CASSKKLNEQFF.

This chain joins TRBV5-1 and TRBJ2-3; 8 nucleotides agree with TRBD2. Per the germline V gene, CDR1 is SGHRS and CDR2 is YFSETQ. The CDR3 is 16 residues long. J gave up 5 bases and V 4 bases, and 12 bases lay outside the gene matches. The CDR3 nucleotides are TGCGCCAGCAGCGCCCCGGCTAGCGGGCCTCAAGATACGCAGTATTTT. Its protein product is CASSAPASGPQDTQYF.

This clone was seen just once. This chain joins TRBV27 and TRBJ1-6, with D possibly TRBD1 on 5 matching bases. The CDR3 runs 14 residues. The germline CDR1 and CDR2 sequences are MNHEY and SMNVEV (reference sequence). The V end lost 6 bases, the J end lost 4 bases, and 10 bases lay between the germline ends. This CDR3 reads CASRGDYYNSPLHF. The CDR3 bases are TGTGCCAGCAGAGGGGATTATTATAATTCACCCCTCCACTTT.

This chain links TRBV9 with TRBJ2-5, with D unresolved. Trimming stripped 4 bases from V and 1 base from J, with 8 bases between. The CDR3 totals 13 residues. Germline CDR1 is SGDLS and CDR2 is YYNGEE. DNA for the CDR3: TGTGCCAGCAGCCAGCGTATCCAAGAGACCCAGTACTTC. It specifies CASSQRIQETQYF.

This clone appeared once. The chain joins TRBV5-1 to TRBJ2-1; 8 positions match TRBD2. CDR1 and CDR2 (germline): SGHRS, YFSETQ. The CDR3 is 16 amino acids. The V segment lost 1 base and the J segment 4 bases; nucleotides outside the gene matches: 7. The CDR3 bases are TGCGCCAGCAGCTTGTACTGGACTAGCCCTTACAATGAGCAGTTCTTC. It codes for CASSLYWTSPYNEQFF.

The chain links TRBV5-4 to TRBJ1-6, with D hard to call. This CDR3 is built from 14 residues. Germline V gene data show CDR1 as SGHNT and CDR2 as YYREEE (reference sequence). V lost 4 bases, J lost 7 bases, and 12 bases lay in between. The CDR3 bases are TGTGCCAGCAGCACGACTGATAGAAATTCACCCCTCCACTTT. This encodes CASSTTDRNSPLHF.

CDR3 coding DNA: TGCAGCGTGGACACAGGGGCTAATGAAAAACTGTTTTTT. It encodes CSVDTGANEKLFF. This rearrangement joins TRBV29-1 to TRBJ1-4; TRBD1 aligns across 7 bases. The germline V gene encodes CDR1 SQVTM and CDR2 ANQGSEA. The CDR3 loop spans 13 amino acids. The V gene end was trimmed by 6 bases and the J gene end by 3 bases; junction bases not matched to a gene: 4.

The chain has TRBV15 and TRBJ2-1, with 7 bases identical to TRBD2. V trimming: 1 base; J trimming: 4 bases; junction bases outside the gene matches: 7. This CDR3 is built from 16 residues. Looked up from germline, CDR1 is LNHNV and CDR2 is YYDKDF (reference sequence). CDR3 nucleotide sequence: TGTGCCACCAGCAGAGGCGGGAGCGGGGTTTACAATGAGCAGTTCTTC. This encodes CATSRGGSGVYNEQFF. The whole variable domain, filled in from reference TRBV15 and TRBJ2-1, reads DAMVIQNPRYQVTQFGKPVTLSCSQTLNHNVMYWYQQKSSQAPKLLFHYYDKDFNNEADTPDNFQSRRPNTSFCFLDIRSPGLGDTAMYLCATSRGGSGVYNEQFFGPGTRLTVL.

The chain combines TRBV5-1 with TRBJ1-2; TRBD1 is a possible D gene (5 bases). This CDR3 region has 16 residues. V shed 0 bases and J shed 7 bases, with 19 bases lying between them. CDR1 and CDR2 (germline): SGHRS, YFSETQ. DNA for the CDR3: TGCGCCAGCAGCTTGGTCGAGCAGGGAACCTGGCGTGGCTACACCTTC. Translation gives CASSLVEQGTWRGYTF.

The chain couples TRBV7-6 to TRBJ1-5, with 10 bases matching TRBD1. V was pared by 8 bases and J by 5 bases, with 0 bases of the junction left unmatched. The CDR3 is 12 amino acids. Germline loops: CDR1 SGHVS, CDR2 FNYEAQ. CDR3 sequence: CASGTGDQPQHF. The CDR3 coding sequence is TGTGCCAGCGGGACAGGGGATCAGCCCCAGCATTTT.

The chain recombines TRBV27 with TRBJ1-2, with 8 positions matching TRBD1. Germline assignment: CDR1 MNHEY and CDR2 SMNVEV (reference sequence). The length of the CDR3 is 13 residues. The trim removed 6 bases at V and 6 bases at J, leaving 6 bases unmatched. The CDR3 coding sequence is TGTGCCAGCAGGAGGACAGGGTCTGATGGCTACACCTTC. It encodes CASRRTGSDGYTF.

This chain connects TRBV7-2 to TRBJ1-1; D is perhaps TRBD1 (6 bases). V dropped 5 bases and J dropped 0 bases, with 13 bases sitting between them. The CDR3 is 15 amino acids. Germline V lookup: CDR1 SGHTA, CDR2 FQGNSA. CDR3 region: CASSISRGMNTEAFF. The DNA for the CDR3 is TGTGCCAGCAGCATTAGCAGGGGCATGAACACTGAAGCTTTCTTT.

This clone was detected once. This sequence joins TRBV20-1 and TRBJ1-1; D uncertain. The V and J ends lost 3 bases and 7 bases respectively, with 15 bases between them. The CDR3 runs 13 residues. Germline V lookup: CDR1 DFQATT, CDR2 SNEGSKA (reference sequence). The CDR3 DNA reads TGCAGTGCTAGTGCCTCGGGGAGGCTTGAAGCTTTCTTT. Protein sequence: CSASASGRLEAFF.

The V call is TRBV7-9, the J call TRBJ2-1; D is perhaps TRBD1 (6 bases). The CDR3 has 15 amino acids. Germline V CDR1 and CDR2: SEHNR, FQNEAQ (reference sequence). Trimming took off 3 bases at V and 6 bases at J, with 15 bases between the two ends. CDR3 DNA sequence: TGTGCCAGCAGCTTTTTAGACAGGATTACCAATGAGCAGTTCTTC. This encodes CASSFLDRITNEQFF. The variable domain in full, completed from reference TRBV7-9 and TRBJ2-1, reads DTGVSQNPRHKITKRGQNVTFRCDPISEHNRLYWYRQTLGQGPEFLTYFQNEAQLEKSRLLSDRFSAERPKGSFSTLEIQRTEQGDSAMYLCASSFLDRITNEQFFGPGTRLTVL.

V gene TRBV5-8 combines with J gene TRBJ2-7; possibly TRBD2 for D (5 bases). The V and J ends lost 6 bases and 1 base respectively, with 17 bases between them. The germline V gene encodes CDR1 SGHTS and CDR2 YDEGEE. CDR3 length equals 15 residues. CDR3 in amino acids: CASTKEPSRSYEQYF. The CDR3 nucleotides are TGTGCCAGCACAAAGGAGCCTAGCAGGTCCTACGAGCAGTACTTC.

This clone was seen more than once but under ten times. This chain uses TRBV6-5 with TRBJ1-3, with D hard to call. The CDR3 runs 16 residues. The V end was cut by 2 bases, the J end by 4 bases, with 15 bases between. Germline lookup yields CDR1 MNHEY and CDR2 SVGAGI. The CDR3, as DNA: TGTGCCAGCAGTTACGGTCTACCTTTTTTGGGAAACACCATATATTTT. It specifies CASSYGLPFLGNTIYF.

The chain has TRBV6-4 and TRBJ1-6, with D maybe TRBD1 (5 bases). V was trimmed by 5 bases and J by 2 bases, leaving 7 bases between them. The CDR3 is 14 amino acids. Germline V gene lookup returns CDR1 MRHNA and CDR2 SNTAGT. The CDR3: CASSQGPYNSPLHF. CDR3 coding DNA: TGTGCCAGCAGTCAGGGTCCCTATAATTCACCCCTCCACTTT.

The rearrangement uses TRBV4-1 and TRBJ1-5; TRBD1 matches 8 bases. V trimming: 4 bases; J trimming: 3 bases; junction bases outside the gene matches: 11. This CDR3 is 17 amino acids long. Germline loops: CDR1 MGHRA, CDR2 YSYEKL. As DNA, the CDR3 is TGCGCCAGCAGCCTAAAACCCGGGACAGGCTTCAATCAGCCCCAGCATTTT. It encodes CASSLKPGTGFNQPQHF.

The sample holds a few counts of this clone. The rearrangement joins TRBV10-1 to TRBJ1-2; D gene unclear. CDR3 length: 13 amino acids. V was pared by 0 bases and J by 8 bases, with 10 bases between. The germline CDR1 and CDR2 sequences are WNHNN and SYGVQD (reference sequence). As DNA, the CDR3 is TGCGCCAGCAGTGAGTCCACCTATATGGGCTACACCTTC. Translation gives CASSESTYMGYTF.

This sequence joins TRBV30 and TRBJ1-6, with 9 nucleotides matching TRBD1. The CDR3 is made up of 13 amino acids. Germline trimming cut 5 bases from V and 11 bases from J; bases unmatched to any gene: 7. Germline values: CDR1 GTSNPN, CDR2 SVGIG (reference sequence). The chain's CDR3 is CAWGRTGETPLHF. DNA of the CDR3: TGTGCCTGGGGGAGGACAGGGGAGACACCCCTCCACTTT.